The 4 T cell receptor beta chains below were found in one sample sequenced in a study of T cell responses to AZD1222 COVID-19 vaccine. Assay used: immunoSEQ multiplex PCR; TCRdb lists only in-frame clones, some missing. Of over 75,000 clones listed, 80% to 90% are singletons. Sequencing was performed on peripheral blood, taken 28 days after the second AZD1222 dose. The receptor source for this set is an adult who received the AZD1222 COVID-19 vaccine.

This sequence joins TRBV19 and TRBJ2-2, with 7 bases identical to TRBD2. J was trimmed by 9 bases and V by 4 bases; bases with no gene match: 11. This CDR3 comprises 15 residues. Germline loops: CDR1 LNHDA, CDR2 SQIVND (reference sequence). The CDR3 spells CASSTRLAAGRELFF. Written as DNA, the CDR3 is TGTGCCAGTAGTACACGACTAGCCGCGGGCCGGGAGCTGTTTTTT.

The chain is built from TRBV11-1 and TRBJ2-1; perhaps D is TRBD1 or TRBD2 (5 bases each). Trimming shortened V by 3 bases and J by 8 bases, and 20 bases separated the two germline ends. From germline, CDR1 is SGHAT and CDR2 FQDESV (reference sequence). The CDR3 runs 16 residues. CDR3 loop: CASSFSFGTEYYEQFF. The CDR3 DNA sequence: TGTGCCAGCAGCTTTTCTTTCGGGACGGAGTACTATGAGCAGTTCTTC.

J is TRBJ2-5 and V is TRBV5-1; 11 bases are shared with TRBD2. V lost 3 bases, J lost 2 bases, and 3 bases stayed unmatched. CDR3 length: 15 residues. Germline CDR1 and CDR2: SGHRS and YFSETQ. The CDR3 DNA is TGCGCCAGCAGCTCGGGACTAGCGGATCAAGAGACCCAGTACTTC. As protein: CASSSGLADQETQYF. Full variable domain (remainder filled in from reference TRBV5-1 and TRBJ2-5): KAGVTQTPRYLIKTRGQQVTLSCSPISGHRSVSWYQQTPGQGLQFLFEYFSETQRNKGNFPGRFSGRQFSNSRSEMNVSTLELGDSALYLCASSSGLADQETQYFGPGTRLLVL.

The genes are TRBV15 and TRBJ1-1; D is unclear. Trimming shortened V by 0 bases and J by 2 bases, and 13 bases separated the two germline ends. The CDR3 extends over 16 amino acids. Germline V lookup: CDR1 LNHNV, CDR2 YYDKDF (reference sequence). The CDR3 loop is CATSRDLMASNTEAFF. DNA of the CDR3: TGTGCCACCAGCAGAGATCTAATGGCCAGCAACACTGAAGCTTTCTTT.